These 24 T cell receptor beta chains were sequenced from one sample in a study of a mutant IDH1 vaccine in newly diagnosed glioma. Noted time point: baseline, week 1 (first vaccination visit). Treatment given: pre-vaccination baseline after standard-of-care therapy. Repertoires were generated with immunoSEQ multiplex PCR, while TCRdb's copy carries only in-frame clones and drops some. The sample contains 80,000 to 100,000 clones, roughly 75% of which appear only once. Sequenced here: PBMCs, sampled from a glioma patient treated with radiotherapy, temozolomide or both. The receptors derive from a man aged 40-50 years with glioma.

The chain recombines TRBV18 with TRBJ1-1; 10 positions agree with TRBD1. Germline CDR1 reads KGHSH; CDR2 reads LQKENI. This CDR3 is built from 16 residues. The V and J ends lost 3 bases and 4 bases, in that order; junction bases with no gene match: 8. The DNA of the CDR3 is TGTGCCAGCTCACCTAGCTCGGGACAGGGGTCCACTGAAGCTTTCTTT. Protein sequence: CASSPSSGQGSTEAFF.

The chain carries TRBV7-2 and TRBJ2-1; D uncertain. V lost 8 bases and J 7 bases, leaving 12 bases between the germline ends. CDR3 length equals 12 residues. CDR1 and CDR2 (germline): SGHTA, FQGNSA. In DNA form, the CDR3 reads TGTGCCAGCCAAGAGGAAGTGAATGAGCAGTTCTTC. Translation: CASQEEVNEQFF.

J is TRBJ2-7 and V is TRBV29-1; 11 bases agree with TRBD2. The CDR3 runs 13 residues. J gave up 4 bases and V 4 bases, and 3 bases lay outside the gene matches. Germline V gene data show CDR1 as SQVTM and CDR2 as ANQGSEA. The CDR3 nucleotides read TGCAGCGTTGTTTGGACTAGCGGGTACGAGCAGTACTTC. Amino acid sequence: CSVVWTSGYEQYF.

The V and J genes are TRBV12-5 and TRBJ2-3, with a weak D call TRBD2 (6 bases). Germline lookup yields CDR1 LGHNT and CDR2 FRNRAP. Trimming pared 5 bases from V and 3 bases from J, leaving 24 bases between. The CDR3 is made up of 18 amino acids. CDR3 bases: TGTGCTAGTGGTGCGAATAGTGGCAGACCAGGGAGGACAGATACGCAGTATTTT. It translates to CASGANSGRPGRTDTQYF.

CDR3 amino acids: CASSPFPGATEAFF. The DNA for the CDR3 is TGTGCCAGCAGCCCATTTCCAGGGGCTACTGAAGCTTTCTTT. This sequence joins TRBV11-1 and TRBJ1-1; TRBD1 might be the D (6 bases). Trimming took 5 bases from V and 5 from J, leaving 15 bases between them. This CDR3 contains 14 residues. Germline lookup yields CDR1 SGHAT and CDR2 FQDESV (reference sequence).

The V call is TRBV30, the J call TRBJ1-1, with D unresolved. Per germline, CDR1 GTSNPN and CDR2 SVGIG (reference sequence). Trimming removed 5 bases at V and 7 bases at J, with 14 bases between. CDR3 length equals 12 residues. The CDR3: CAWSKSGVEAFF. In DNA form, the CDR3 reads TGTGCCTGGTCAAAGAGTGGGGTTGAAGCTTTCTTT.

This clone was found a few times. The chain joins TRBV27 to TRBJ2-3; no definite D call. The V gene lost 3 bases and the J gene lost 4 bases, with 5 bases spanning the gap. Germline-derived CDR1 and CDR2 are MNHEY and SMNVEV (reference sequence). The CDR3 has 12 residues. The DNA of the CDR3 is TGTGCCAGCAGTTTTATTTCAGATACGCAGTATTTT. Translation gives CASSFISDTQYF.

The V and J genes are TRBV7-9 and TRBJ2-2, with D possibly TRBD1 on 5 matching bases. Between the trimmed V and J ends, which lost 3 bases and 4 bases, there was a span of 18 bases. The CDR3 totals 17 residues. CDR1 and CDR2 from the germline V gene are SEHNR and FQNEAQ (reference sequence). CDR3 coding DNA: TGTGCCAGCAGCTTGAGGATAGGGGATGGTGGCACCGGGGAGCTGTTTTTT. It codes for CASSLRIGDGGTGELFF.

The chain carries TRBV7-9 and TRBJ2-7, with 8 bases aligning to TRBD2. V lost 5 bases and J lost 0; bases outside the gene matches: 9. This CDR3 is 16 amino acids long. Germline CDR1 SEHNR, CDR2 FQNEAQ (reference sequence). The CDR3 protein is CASSQSGGLSSYEQYF. In DNA, the CDR3 is TGTGCCAGCAGCCAATCGGGGGGGCTAAGCTCCTACGAGCAGTACTTC.

The chain has TRBV10-3 and TRBJ2-7, with D possibly matching TRBD2 (7 bases). The V end lost 10 bases, the J end lost 0 bases, and 13 bases lay between the germline ends. CDR3 length: 13 amino acids. CDR1 and CDR2 from the germline V gene are ENHRY and SYGVKD. The CDR3 nucleotides are TGTGCCACCACGGGGGGCTTCTCCTACGAGCAGTACTTC. Translated, it gives CATTGGFSYEQYF.

V and J are TRBV4-3 and TRBJ2-1; 14 positions agree with TRBD2. Germline V CDR1 and CDR2: LGHNA, YSLEER. This CDR3 has 19 amino acids. V lost 0 bases, J lost 0 bases, and 4 bases stayed unmatched. The CDR3 sequence is CASSQEGLAGARSYNEQFF. The CDR3, as DNA: TGCGCCAGCAGCCAAGAGGGACTAGCGGGAGCGCGCTCCTACAATGAGCAGTTCTTC.

V is TRBV7-6 and J is TRBJ1-6, with a tentative D call TRBD1 (6 bases). V lost 1 base to trimming and J lost 10 bases, with 11 bases between them. Germline lookup yields CDR1 SGHVS and CDR2 FNYEAQ. The CDR3 spans 14 residues. This chain's CDR3 is CASSLGTDGSPLHF. The CDR3 nucleotides are TGTGCCAGCAGCTTAGGGACAGATGGATCACCCCTCCACTTT.

The gene calls are TRBV27 and TRBJ2-5, with 8 positions matching TRBD1. The end of the DNA fits TRBJ2-7 better, so the J call may be wrong. Looked up from germline, CDR1 is MNHEY and CDR2 is SMNVEV (reference sequence). This CDR3 is built from 14 residues. CDR3 sequence reads: CASARGQGWREQYF. The CDR3 coding sequence is TGTGCCAGCGCCCGAGGACAGGGCTGGCGCGAGCAGTACTTC.

The chain recombines TRBV5-4 with TRBJ1-3, with D possibly matching TRBD1 (5 bases). The CDR3 has 14 amino acids. The V gene's germline CDR1 is SGHNT and CDR2 YYREEE (reference sequence). V was clipped by 0 bases and J by 3 bases, with 7 bases between them. The DNA for the CDR3 is TGTGCCAGCAGCTTGGTGGGACTTGGAAACACCATATATTTT. It specifies CASSLVGLGNTIYF.

Worth noting for this clone: The junction differs from germline at one of its ends, possibly a read error. The CDR3 bases are TGTGCCACCAGTGATAACCAAGAGACCCAGTACTTC. Translating gives CATSDNQETQYF. The chain combines TRBV10-3 with TRBJ2-5; D is undetermined. The germline V gene encodes CDR1 ENHRY and CDR2 SYGVKD. This CDR3 comprises 12 residues.

This chain links TRBV23-1 with TRBJ1-2; D uncertain. TRBV23-1 qualifies as an ORF whose function is uncertain. Trimming left V 0 bases short and J 8 bases short, with 31 bases between. The CDR3 loop spans 20 amino acids. DNA for the CDR3: TGCGCCAGCAGTCAATCTATCCGGAGCCCGGATGGTTTCCCTCTAGGCGGCTACACCTTC. Translated, it gives CASSQSIRSPDGFPLGGYTF.

The V call is TRBV28, the J call TRBJ1-1, with 7 bases identical to TRBD1. Germline values: CDR1 MDHEN, CDR2 SYDVKM. The CDR3 has 15 amino acids. Trimming cost V 4 bases and J 0 bases; bases outside gene matches: 5. This CDR3 is CASSSPTGLNTEAFF. The CDR3 DNA is TGTGCCAGCAGTTCCCCGACAGGGTTGAACACTGAAGCTTTCTTT.

This chain uses TRBV5-1 with TRBJ1-1, with TRBD1 as a possible D gene (5 bases). The CDR3 runs 14 residues. Trimming left V 7 bases short and J 4 bases short, with 17 bases between. CDR1 is SGHRS and CDR2 is YFSETQ in the germline V gene. The DNA for the CDR3 is TGCGCCAGCCTAGGAGGGGTTGGGGGCACTGAAGCTTTCTTT. This encodes CASLGGVGGTEAFF.

The CDR3 coding sequence is TGTGCCACCAGCAGACGAGGGAATCAGAATTCACCCCTCCACTTT. Protein: CATSRRGNQNSPLHF. V and J are TRBV15 and TRBJ1-6; D remains unclear. The CDR3 totals 15 residues. The germline V and J ends were trimmed by 2 bases and 7 bases, with 12 bases remaining between them. CDR1 and CDR2 from the germline V gene are LNHNV and YYDKDF (reference sequence).

This chain connects TRBV2 to TRBJ1-1, with a possible D match to TRBD1 (6 bases). Germline lookup yields CDR1 SNHLY and CDR2 FYNNEI. This CDR3 is 17 amino acids long. The ends were cut back, 6 bases at V and 0 bases at J, with 20 bases in the middle. CDR3 loop: CASRLKGRGSMNTEAFF. The DNA of the CDR3 is TGTGCCAGCAGACTAAAAGGCAGGGGAAGTATGAACACTGAAGCTTTCTTT.

This clone was recorded once. The gene calls are TRBV7-9 and TRBJ2-5; 9 nucleotides line up with TRBD1. Germline CDR1 SEHNR, CDR2 FQNEAQ (reference sequence). Losses at the gene ends were 1 base for V and 1 base for J; bases not matched to a gene: 10. This CDR3 is 18 amino acids long. The CDR3, as DNA: TGTGCCAGCAGCTTAGGGGGGCGGGACAGGGCTTTCCAAGAGACCCAGTACTTC. Its translation: CASSLGGRDRAFQETQYF.

The rearrangement joins TRBV18 to TRBJ1-1; D gene uncertain. This CDR3 has 15 amino acids. Trimming cost V 1 base and J 2 bases, with 11 bases left between them. Germline V CDR1 and CDR2: KGHSH, LQKENI. CDR3 in DNA: TGTGCCAGCTCACCACGGACCCAATCAAACACTGAAGCTTTCTTT. Its protein is CASSPRTQSNTEAFF.

The rearrangement uses TRBV7-2 and TRBJ2-3; D ambiguous. The V gene's germline CDR1 is SGHTA and CDR2 FQGNSA. This CDR3 has 12 amino acids. V was clipped by 3 bases and J by 13 bases, with 14 bases between them. Here the CDR3 DNA reads TGTGCCAGCAGCTTTTCAGGCCCCCCGGAGTATTTT. This translates into CASSFSGPPEYF.

This sequence joins TRBV30 and TRBJ1-2; D is undetermined. Germline CDR1 and CDR2: GTSNPN and SVGIG (reference sequence). V shed 2 bases and J shed 4 bases, with 11 bases lying between them. This CDR3 contains 13 residues. In DNA form, the CDR3 reads TGTGCCTGGAGTCCAGAGCGAACCTATGGCTACACCTTC. This sequence encodes CAWSPERTYGYTF.